This paragraph reports one T cell receptor beta chain. This record belongs to a study of CD8 T cells in Susac syndrome. FACS enriched CD8+ TEMRA cells, while bulk CD8+ and CD4+ were negatively isolated. The CDR3 covers 16 residues. In germline, CDR1 is MNHEY, CDR2 SMNVEV (reference sequence). Unmatched junction bases numbered 7, after V lost 5 bases and J lost 4 bases. An input of about 0.45 to 1 ug of RNA was subjected to reverse transcription using random hexamers. TCRdb ran MiXCR on the immunoSEQ multiplex PCR reads and lists one entry per CDR3 protein. The data show around 270,000 distinct CDR3 sequences, about 82% seen once.

The chain is built from TRBV27 and TRBJ2-3; the match to TRBD1 covers 12 bases. Sequenced sample: CD8+ T cells from PBMCs. The TCR comes from a human donor with multiple sclerosis. Here the CDR3 reads CASSPPGTGGADTQYF. CDR3 coding DNA: TGTGCCAGCAGTCCCCCCGGGACAGGGGGCGCAGATACGCAGTATTTT.